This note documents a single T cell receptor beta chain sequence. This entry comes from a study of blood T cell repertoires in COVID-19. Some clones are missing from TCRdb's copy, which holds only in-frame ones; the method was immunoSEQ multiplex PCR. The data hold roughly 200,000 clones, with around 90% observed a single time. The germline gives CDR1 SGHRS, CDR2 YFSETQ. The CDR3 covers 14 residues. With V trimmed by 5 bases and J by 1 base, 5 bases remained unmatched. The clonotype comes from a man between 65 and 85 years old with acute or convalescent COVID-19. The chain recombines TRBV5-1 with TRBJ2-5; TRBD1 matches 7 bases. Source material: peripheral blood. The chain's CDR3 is CASRGDRAQETQYF. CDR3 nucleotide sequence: TGCGCCAGCAGGGGCGACAGGGCCCAAGAGACCCAGTACTTC.